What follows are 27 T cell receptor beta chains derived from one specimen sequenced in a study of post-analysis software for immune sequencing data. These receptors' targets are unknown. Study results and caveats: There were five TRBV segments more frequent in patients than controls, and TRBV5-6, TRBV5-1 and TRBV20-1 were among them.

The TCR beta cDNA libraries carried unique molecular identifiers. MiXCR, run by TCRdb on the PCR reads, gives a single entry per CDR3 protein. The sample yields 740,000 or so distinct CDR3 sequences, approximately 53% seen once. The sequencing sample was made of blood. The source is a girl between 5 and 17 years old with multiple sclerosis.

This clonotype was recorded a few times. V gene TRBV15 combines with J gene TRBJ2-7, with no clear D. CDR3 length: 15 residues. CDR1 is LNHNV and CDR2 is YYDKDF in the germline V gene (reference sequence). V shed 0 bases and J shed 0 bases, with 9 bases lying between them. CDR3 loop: CATSRESRSSYEQYF. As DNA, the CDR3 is TGTGCCACCAGCAGAGAGTCCAGAAGCTCCTACGAGCAGTACTTC.

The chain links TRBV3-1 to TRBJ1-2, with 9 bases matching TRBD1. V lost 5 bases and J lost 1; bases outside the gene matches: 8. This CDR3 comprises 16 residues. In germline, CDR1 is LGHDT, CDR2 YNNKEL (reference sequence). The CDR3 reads CASSEYGTGSNYGYTF. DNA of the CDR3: TGTGCCAGCAGCGAATACGGGACAGGGAGTAACTATGGCTACACCTTC. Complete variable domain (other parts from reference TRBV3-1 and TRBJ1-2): DTAVSQTPKYLVTQMGNDKSIKCEQNLGHDTMYWYKQDSKKFLKIMFSYNNKELIINETVPNRFSPKSPDKAHLNLHINSLELGDSAVYFCASSEYGTGSNYGYTFGSGTRLTVV.

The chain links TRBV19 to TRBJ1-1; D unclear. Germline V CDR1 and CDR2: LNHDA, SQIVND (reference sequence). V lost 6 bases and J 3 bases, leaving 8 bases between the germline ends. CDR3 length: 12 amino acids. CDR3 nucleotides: TGTGCCAGTAGGTACGGGGACACTGAAGCTTTCTTT. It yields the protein CASRYGDTEAFF.

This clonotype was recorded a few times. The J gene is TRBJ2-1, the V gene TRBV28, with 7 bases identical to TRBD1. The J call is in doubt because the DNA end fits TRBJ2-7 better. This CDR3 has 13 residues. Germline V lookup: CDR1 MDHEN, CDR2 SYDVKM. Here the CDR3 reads CASSLNRGHEQYF. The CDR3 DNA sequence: TGTGCCAGCAGTTTAAACAGGGGCCACGAGCAGTACTTC.

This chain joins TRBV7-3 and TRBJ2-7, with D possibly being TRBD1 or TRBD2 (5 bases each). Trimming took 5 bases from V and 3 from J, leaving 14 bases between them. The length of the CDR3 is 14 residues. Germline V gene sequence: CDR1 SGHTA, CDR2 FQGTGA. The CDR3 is CASSPTGPDYEQYF. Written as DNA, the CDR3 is TGTGCCAGCAGCCCAACGGGACCCGACTACGAGCAGTACTTC. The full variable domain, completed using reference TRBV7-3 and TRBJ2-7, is GAGVSQTPSNKVTEKGKYVELRCDPISGHTALYWYRQSLGQGPEFLIYFQGTGAADDSGLPNDRFFAVRPEGSVSTLKIQRTERGDSAVYLCASSPTGPDYEQYFGPGTRLTVT.

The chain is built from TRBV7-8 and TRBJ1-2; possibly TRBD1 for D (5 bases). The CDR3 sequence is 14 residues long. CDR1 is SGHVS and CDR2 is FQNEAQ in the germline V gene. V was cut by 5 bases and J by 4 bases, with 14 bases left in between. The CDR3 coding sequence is TGTGCCAGCAGCCCAGGGATATTAGGCTATGGCTACACCTTC. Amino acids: CASSPGILGYGYTF.

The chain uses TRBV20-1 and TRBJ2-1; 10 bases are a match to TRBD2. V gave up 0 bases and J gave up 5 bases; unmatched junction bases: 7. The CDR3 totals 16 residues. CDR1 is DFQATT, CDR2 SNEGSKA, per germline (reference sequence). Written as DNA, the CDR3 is TGCAGTGCTAGAGATTTGTTCACTAGCGGGAACAATGAGCAGTTCTTC. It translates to CSARDLFTSGNNEQFF.

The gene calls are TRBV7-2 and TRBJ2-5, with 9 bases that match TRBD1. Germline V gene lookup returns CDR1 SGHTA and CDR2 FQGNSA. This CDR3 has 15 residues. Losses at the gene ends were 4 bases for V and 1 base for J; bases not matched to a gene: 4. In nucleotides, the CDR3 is TGTGCCAGCAGCTCCAGGACAGGGGCCCAAGAGACCCAGTACTTC. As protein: CASSSRTGAQETQYF. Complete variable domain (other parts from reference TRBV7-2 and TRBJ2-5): GAGVSQSPSNKVTEKGKDVELRCDPISGHTALYWYRQSLGQGLEFLIYFQGNSAPDKSGLPSDRFSAERTGGSVSTLTIQRTQQEDSAVYLCASSSRTGAQETQYFGPGTRLLVL.

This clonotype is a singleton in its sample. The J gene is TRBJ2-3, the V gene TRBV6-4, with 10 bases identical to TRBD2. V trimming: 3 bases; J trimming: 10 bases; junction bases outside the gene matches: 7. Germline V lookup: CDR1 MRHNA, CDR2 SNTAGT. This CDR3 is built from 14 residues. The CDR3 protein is CASSESGTSVAQYF. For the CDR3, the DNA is TGTGCCAGCAGTGAATCCGGGACTAGCGTTGCGCAGTATTTT.

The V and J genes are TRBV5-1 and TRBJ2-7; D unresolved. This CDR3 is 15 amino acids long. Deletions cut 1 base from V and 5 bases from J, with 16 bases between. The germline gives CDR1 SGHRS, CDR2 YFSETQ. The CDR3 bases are TGCGCCAGCAGCTTGACTCCCTTAGGTCTCCACGAGCAGTACTTC. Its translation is CASSLTPLGLHEQYF.

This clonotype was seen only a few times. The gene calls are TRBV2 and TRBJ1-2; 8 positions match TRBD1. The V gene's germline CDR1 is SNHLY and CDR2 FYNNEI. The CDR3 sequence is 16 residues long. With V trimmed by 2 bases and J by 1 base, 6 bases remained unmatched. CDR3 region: CASSERTGRLNYGYTF. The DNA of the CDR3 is TGTGCCAGCAGTGAACGGACAGGGAGACTTAACTATGGCTACACCTTC.

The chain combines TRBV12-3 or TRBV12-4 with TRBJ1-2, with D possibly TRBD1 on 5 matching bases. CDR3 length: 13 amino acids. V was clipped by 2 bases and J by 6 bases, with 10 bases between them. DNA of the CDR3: TGTGCCAGCAGTTTACAGGGTTTGGATGGCTACACCTTC. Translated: CASSLQGLDGYTF.

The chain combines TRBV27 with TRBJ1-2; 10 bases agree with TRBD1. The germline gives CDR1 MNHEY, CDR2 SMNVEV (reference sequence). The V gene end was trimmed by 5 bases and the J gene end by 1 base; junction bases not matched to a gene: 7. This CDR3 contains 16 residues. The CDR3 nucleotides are TGTGCCAGCAGTCACCTGACAGGGGGCCGTAACTATGGCTACACCTTC. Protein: CASSHLTGGRNYGYTF.

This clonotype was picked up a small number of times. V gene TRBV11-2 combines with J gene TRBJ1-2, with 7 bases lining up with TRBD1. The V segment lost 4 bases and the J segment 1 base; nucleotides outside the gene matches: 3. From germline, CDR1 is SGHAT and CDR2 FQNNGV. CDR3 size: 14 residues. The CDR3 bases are TGTGCCAGCAGCTCGGACAGGCTTAACTATGGCTACACCTTC. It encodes CASSSDRLNYGYTF.

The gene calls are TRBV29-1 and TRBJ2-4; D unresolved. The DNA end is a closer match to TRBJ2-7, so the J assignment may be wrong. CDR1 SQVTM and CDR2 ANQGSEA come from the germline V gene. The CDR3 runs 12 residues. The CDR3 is CSVAGPAIEQYF. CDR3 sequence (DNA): TGCAGCGTAGCCGGGCCTGCCATCGAGCAGTACTTC.

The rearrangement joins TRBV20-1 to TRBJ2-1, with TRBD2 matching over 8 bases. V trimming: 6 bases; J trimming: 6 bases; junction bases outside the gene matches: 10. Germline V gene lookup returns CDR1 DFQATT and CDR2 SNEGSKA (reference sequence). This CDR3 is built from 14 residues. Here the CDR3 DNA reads TGCAGTGCGGGGGGTGGGGGACTAGTCAATGAGCAGTTCTTC. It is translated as CSAGGGGLVNEQFF.

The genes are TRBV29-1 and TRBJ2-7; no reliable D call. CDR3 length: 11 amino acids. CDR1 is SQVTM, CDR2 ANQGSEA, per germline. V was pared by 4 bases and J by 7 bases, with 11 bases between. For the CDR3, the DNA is TGCAGCGTTGCTACAGTGGTGGAGCAGTACTTC. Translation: CSVATVVEQYF.

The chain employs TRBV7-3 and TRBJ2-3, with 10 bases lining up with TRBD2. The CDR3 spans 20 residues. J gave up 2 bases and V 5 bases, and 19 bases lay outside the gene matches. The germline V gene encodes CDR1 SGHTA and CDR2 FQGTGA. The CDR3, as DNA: TGTGCCAGCAGCGCGCAAGGGGGTTATGGTAGCGGGGGGCCCACAGATACGCAGTATTTT. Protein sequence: CASSAQGGYGSGGPTDTQYF.

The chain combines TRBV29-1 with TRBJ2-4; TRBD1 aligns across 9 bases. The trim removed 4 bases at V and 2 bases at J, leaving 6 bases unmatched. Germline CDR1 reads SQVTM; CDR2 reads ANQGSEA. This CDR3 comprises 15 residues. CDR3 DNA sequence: TGCAGCGTTGCCCGGGACAGGGTGTCCAAAAACATTCAGTACTTC. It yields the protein CSVARDRVSKNIQYF.

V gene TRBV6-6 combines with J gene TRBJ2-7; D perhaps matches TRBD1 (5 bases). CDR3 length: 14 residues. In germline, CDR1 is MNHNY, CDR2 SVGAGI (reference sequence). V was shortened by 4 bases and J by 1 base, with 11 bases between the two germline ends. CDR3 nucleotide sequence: TGTGCCAGCAGTTCGCTTAGGGGTTCCTACGAGCAGTACTTC. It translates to CASSSLRGSYEQYF.

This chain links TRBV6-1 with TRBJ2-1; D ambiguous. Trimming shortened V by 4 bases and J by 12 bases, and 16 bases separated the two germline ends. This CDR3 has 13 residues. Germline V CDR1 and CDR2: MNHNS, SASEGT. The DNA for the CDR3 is TGTGCCAGCAGTGCCATGCCGGCACTGTTGCAGTTCTTC. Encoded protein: CASSAMPALLQFF.

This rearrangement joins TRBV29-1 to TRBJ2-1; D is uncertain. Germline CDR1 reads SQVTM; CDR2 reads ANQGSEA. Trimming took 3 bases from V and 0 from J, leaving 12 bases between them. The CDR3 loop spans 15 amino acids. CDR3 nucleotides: TGCAGCGTTGAGGTAGCATGGAGCTCCTACAATGAGCAGTTCTTC. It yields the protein CSVEVAWSSYNEQFF.

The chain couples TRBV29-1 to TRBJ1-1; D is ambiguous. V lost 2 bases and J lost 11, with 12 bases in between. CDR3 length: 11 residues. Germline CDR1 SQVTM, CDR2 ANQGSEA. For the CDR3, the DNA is TGCAGCGTTGAAAGGGTCGGCAGGGCTTTCTTT. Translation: CSVERVGRAFF.

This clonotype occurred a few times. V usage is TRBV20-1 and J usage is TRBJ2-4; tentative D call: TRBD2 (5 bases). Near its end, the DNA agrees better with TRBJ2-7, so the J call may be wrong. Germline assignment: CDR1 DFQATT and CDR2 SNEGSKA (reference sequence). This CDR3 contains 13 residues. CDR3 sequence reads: CSARQRRVDEQYF. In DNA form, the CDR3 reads TGCAGTGCTAGACAGCGGCGGGTGGACGAGCAGTACTTC.

The CDR3 here is CASSLFDHEQYF. The CDR3 DNA reads as TGCGCCAGCAGCTTGTTTGACCACGAGCAGTACTTC. The gene calls are TRBV5-1 and TRBJ2-5, with D unclear. The DNA end lines up better with TRBJ2-7; the J call may be wrong. Germline V gene sequence: CDR1 SGHRS, CDR2 YFSETQ. This CDR3 has 12 residues.

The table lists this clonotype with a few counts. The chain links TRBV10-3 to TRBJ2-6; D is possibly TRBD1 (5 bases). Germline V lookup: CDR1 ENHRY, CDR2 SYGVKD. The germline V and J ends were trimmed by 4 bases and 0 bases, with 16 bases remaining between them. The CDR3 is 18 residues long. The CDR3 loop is CAISGVGVPGSGANVLTF. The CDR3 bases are TGTGCCATCAGTGGGGTAGGGGTACCCGGCTCTGGGGCCAACGTCCTGACTTTC.

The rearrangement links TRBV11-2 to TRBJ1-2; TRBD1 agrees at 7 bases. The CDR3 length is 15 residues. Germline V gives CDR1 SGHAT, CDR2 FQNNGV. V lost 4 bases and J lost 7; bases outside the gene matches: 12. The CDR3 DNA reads TGTGCCAGCAGCTACAGACGGGACAGTAATAGTGGCTACACCTTC. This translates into CASSYRRDSNSGYTF.